This T cell receptor beta chain was retrieved from a study of CD8 T cells in Susac syndrome. After extraction with the RNeasy kit, about 0.45 to 1 ug of the RNA was reverse transcribed using random hexamers. One entry per CDR3 protein, called by TCRdb with MiXCR from the immunoSEQ multiplex PCR reads. The repertoire includes some 190,000 distinct CDR3 sequences, approximately 94% of them detected once, and 0.085% to 0.11% sits in the top ten. CD8+ and CD4+ T cells circulating in blood were sequenced for TCR beta. Controls comprised healthy donors matched for age and sex. This TCR was recovered from a human donor in good health. Sequences were obtained from CD4+ T cells from PBMCs.

CDR3 in DNA: TGTGCCTGGAGTGTTGAAAGGGGGCTCGGCTACACCTTC. It is translated as CAWSVERGLGYTF. The V gene is TRBV30, the J gene TRBJ1-2, with 7 bases matching TRBD1. With 0 bases clipped from V and 8 bases from J, the junction kept 6 bases outside the gene matches. The CDR3 is made up of 13 amino acids. Germline-derived CDR1 and CDR2 are GTSNPN and SVGIG (reference sequence). The whole variable domain, remainder taken from reference TRBV30 and TRBJ1-2, is SQTIHQWPATLVQPVGSPLSLECTVEGTSNPNLYWYRQAAGRGLQLLFYSVGIGQISSEVPQNLSASRPQDRQFILSSKKLLLSDSGFYLCAWSVERGLGYTFGSGTRLTVV.